These T cell receptor beta chains were read from a single sample in a study of OX40 agonist ivuxolimab in advanced cancers. Method: immunoSEQ multiplex PCR; TCRdb's copy keeps in-frame clones and lacks some. The sample holds 85,000 to 130,000 clones, approximately 90% seen once. Material: CD4+ or CD8+ T cells sorted from blood, obtained in a trial of the OX40 agonist ivuxolimab. These receptor sequences come from an adult with an advanced solid tumor such as melanoma, head and neck, liver or kidney cancer. Each CDR3 is given with its conserved first and last residue. The D gene is left open where the match is weak. The size field is filled for only some rows; it gives once, few, many or a size class.

d_call clone_size j_call v_call cdr3_nt cdr3_aa
TRBD2 . TRBJ2-1 TRBV10-3 TGTGCCATCAGCGCTTCGGGACTAGCCGACGGAGGTGAGCAGTTCTTC CAISASGLADGGEQFF
. . TRBJ1-2 TRBV7-9 TGTGCCAGCAGCTTCCGGGAGAACTATGGCTACACCTTC CASSFRENYGYTF
TRBD1 . TRBJ2-7 TRBV7-8 TGTGCCAGCAGCCGTACAGGGGCCTACGAGCAGTACTTC CASSRTGAYEQYF
TRBD1 . TRBJ1-6 TRBV7-8 TGTGCCAGCAGCGAAATGACAGGGGGTAATTCACCCCTCCACTTT CASSEMTGGNSPLHF
. once TRBJ2-6 TRBV7-3 TGTGCCAGCAGCTTAAACCCAGGGTACTCTGGGGCCAACGTCCTGACTTTC CASSLNPGYSGANVLTF
. . TRBJ2-1 TRBV20-1 TGCAGTGCAAAATTGGGGAATGAGCAGTTCTTC CSAKLGNEQFF
TRBD2 . TRBJ2-5 TRBV5-1 TGCGCCAGCAGCTTTGGCGGGAGCGCCCGCGAGACCCAGTACTTC CASSFGGSARETQYF
TRBD2 once TRBJ2-2 TRBV5-4 TGTGCCAGCAGCCCAAGGACTAGCGGGAGAAGCGGGGAGCTGTTTTTT CASSPRTSGRSGELFF
. . TRBJ2-3 TRBV28 TGTGCCAGCAGTTTCCAGGCTAGCACAGATACGCAGTATTTT CASSFQASTDTQYF
TRBD1 . TRBJ2-2 TRBV6-5 TGTGCCAGCAGTTACTCGAGGGGGCACGGGGGGGAGCTGTTTTTT CASSYSRGHGGELFF
. . TRBJ2-7 TRBV7-2 TGTGCCAGCAGCTCCCCAGCTGGGGGGCACTACGAGCAGTACTTC CASSSPAGGHYEQYF
. once TRBJ2-5 TRBV5-6 TGTGCCAGCAGCCTGGGATACCAAGAGACCCAGTACTTC CASSLGYQETQYF
TRBD2 . TRBJ2-1 TRBV14 TGTGCCAGCAGCCCCCTGAGTAGCGGGGGACTAGATGAGCAGTTCTTC CASSPLSSGGLDEQFF
. . TRBJ1-2 TRBV29-1 TGCAGCGTTTTTGGGGCTCGGGGCTACACCTTC CSVFGARGYTF
. . TRBJ2-1 TRBV11-2 TGTGCCAGCAGCTTCGGGACCTACAATGAGCAGTTCTTC CASSFGTYNEQFF
. . TRBJ2-3 TRBV7-2 TGTGCCAGCAGCCCCCTCGGTCATAGCACAGATACGCAGTATTTT CASSPLGHSTDTQYF
TRBD2 . TRBJ2-1 TRBV4-3 TGCGCCAGCAGCCAAGATCCGGGAGGGCAATACAATGAGCAGTTCTTC CASSQDPGGQYNEQFF
TRBD1 . TRBJ2-2 TRBV28 TGTGCCAGCAGTTTATGGACGACAGGGGCAGACGGGGAGCTGTTTTTT CASSLWTTGADGELFF
TRBD1 . TRBJ2-7 TRBV25-1 TGTGCCAGCAGTGCCACCGGGACAGAATGGGAGCAGTACTTC CASSATGTEWEQYF
TRBD2 . TRBJ2-1 TRBV11-3 TGTGCCAGCAGCTTAGGACTAGCGGGGGAATACAATGAGCAGTTCTTC CASSLGLAGEYNEQFF
TRBD2 . TRBJ2-7 TRBV4-2 TGTGCCAGCAGCCCTGGACTAGCGGACTCCTACGAGCAGTACTTC CASSPGLADSYEQYF
. . TRBJ2-5 TRBV2 TGTGCCAGCAGGGCGGCGGGGCTGGCGGAGGAGACCCAGTACTTC CASRAAGLAEETQYF
. once TRBJ1-1 TRBV6-1 TGTGCCAGCACCATCTCGAGTGGGACTGAAGCTTTCTTT CASTISSGTEAFF
. . TRBJ1-1 TRBV2 TGTGCCAGCACTGGAAACTTGAACACTGAAGCTTTCTTT CASTGNLNTEAFF
TRBD2 . TRBJ2-5 TRBV10-2 TGCGCCAGCGGGCTAGCGGGAGGGTCGGAGACCCAGTACTTC CASGLAGGSETQYF
TRBD1 . TRBJ1-1 TRBV6-6 TGTGCCAGCAGTTCTGGGACAGGGGGGGATACTGAAGCTTTCTTT CASSSGTGGDTEAFF
. . TRBJ2-2 TRBV27 TGTGCCAGCAGCCCGGACAGTTTGAACACCGGGGAGCTGTTTTTT CASSPDSLNTGELFF
TRBD2 . TRBJ2-5 TRBV6-5 TGTGCCAGCGGAAGGACTAGCGGGAGCCAAGAGACCCAGTACTTC CASGRTSGSQETQYF
. . TRBJ2-1 TRBV11-1 TGTGCCAGCAGCTGGGACCCTAGCTCCTACAATGAGCAGTTCTTC CASSWDPSSYNEQFF
TRBD1 few TRBJ1-5 TRBV11-3 TGTGCCAGCAGCCCCTTCGACAGGGGAGTAGGCAATCAGCCCCAGCATTTT CASSPFDRGVGNQPQHF
. . TRBJ1-5 TRBV19 TGTGCCAGTAGTATAGGGGGCACTGCAAGCAATCAGCCCCAGCATTTT CASSIGGTASNQPQHF
. . TRBJ2-5 TRBV7-2 TGTGCCAGCAGCTCCGACCCGGGGGCCAGCGAGACCCAGTACTTC CASSSDPGASETQYF
TRBD1 . TRBJ1-1 TRBV11-2 TGTGCCAGCAGCCCATTCGGGACAGGGGGTAGGACTGAAGCTTTCTTT CASSPFGTGGRTEAFF
. few TRBJ1-2 TRBV11-2 TGTGCCAGCAGCTTAGTCTTCACTATGGGCTACACCTTC CASSLVFTMGYTF
. once TRBJ1-4 TRBV7-8 TGTGCCAGCAGTCCCCAGTCTGGCGAAAAACTGTTTTTT CASSPQSGEKLFF
. . TRBJ2-7 TRBV27 TGTGCCAGCAGTTACCCCGGCTCCGAGCAGTACTTC CASSYPGSEQYF
TRBD2 . TRBJ2-3 TRBV28 TGTGCCAGCAGTTTACCACTAGCGGGAGGGCCGACAGATACGCAGTATTTT CASSLPLAGGPTDTQYF
. . TRBJ1-1 TRBV6-6 TGTGCCAGCAGCCCAACCGTAAGGGGCGACACTGAAGCTTTCTTT CASSPTVRGDTEAFF
. once TRBJ1-2 TRBV10-2 TGCGCCAGCGCCGACAGGCACCAGAGAGGCTACACCTTC CASADRHQRGYTF
. . TRBJ2-1 TRBV6-5 TGTGCCAGCAGTCCTCACCTAGTGAATGAGCAGTTCTTC CASSPHLVNEQFF
TRBD2 few TRBJ2-3 TRBV9 TGTGCCAGCAGCCGTACCATGGGAGGGGTTAGCACAGATACGCAGTATTTT CASSRTMGGVSTDTQYF
TRBD2 . TRBJ2-7 TRBV25-1 TGTGCCAGCCGAGCTTCTGGAGCGGGAGGGGGGGAGCAGTACTTC CASRASGAGGGEQYF
. . TRBJ2-3 TRBV11-2 TGTGCCAGCAGCTTATCACAACTAGCTGGGCGCACAGATACGCAGTATTTT CASSLSQLAGRTDTQYF
. . TRBJ2-1 TRBV5-6 TGTGCCAGCAGCTTGGCCGTGGGTGAGCAGTTCTTC CASSLAVGEQFF
. . TRBJ1-1 TRBV27 TGTGCCAGCAGTTTGACCATGAACACTGAAGCTTTCTTT CASSLTMNTEAFF
TRBD2 . TRBJ2-3 TRBV14 TGTGCCAGCAGCCACGGGACTAGCCTGTTGATAGATACGCAGTATTTT CASSHGTSLLIDTQYF
. . TRBJ1-1 TRBV7-9 TGTGCCAGCAGCCTATCGGTGGACACTGAAGCTTTCTTT CASSLSVDTEAFF
. few TRBJ2-1 TRBV7-3 TGTGCCAGCAGCTTAGTAGGCCAGGGCCATGAGCAGTTCTTC CASSLVGQGHEQFF
. . TRBJ1-3 TRBV29-1 TGCAGCGTTGAAGATCGGGTCACAGGCGGAAACACCATATATTTT CSVEDRVTGGNTIYF
TRBD2 . TRBJ2-7 TRBV15 TGTGCCACCAGCAGAGGCGGGACTAGCGGAACCTACGAGCAGTACTTC CATSRGGTSGTYEQYF
TRBD2 . TRBJ2-7 TRBV27 TGTGCCAGCAGTTTCCGACTAGCGGGAGTCTTCGAGCAGTACTTC CASSFRLAGVFEQYF
. . TRBJ1-1 TRBV10-2 TGCGCCAGCAGGGAAGGGAAGAACACTGAAGCTTTCTTT CASREGKNTEAFF
TRBD2 . TRBJ2-3 TRBV10-3 TGTGCCATCAGTACCGGGACTAGCGGGAGGAGAGGGGCTTCAGATACGCAGTATTTT CAISTGTSGRRGASDTQYF
. . TRBJ1-5 TRBV28 TGTGCCAGCAGTTTATTTGCCGGGGGCTGGCGACAGCCCCAGCATTTT CASSLFAGGWRQPQHF
TRBD2 . TRBJ2-3 TRBV29-1 TGCAGCGCGTTTCTAGCGGGAGGGAGGGATACGCAGTATTTT CSAFLAGGRDTQYF
TRBD2 . TRBJ2-3 TRBV7-9 TGTGCCAGCAGCCCTGGGACTAGGATGAGAGATACGCAGTATTTT CASSPGTRMRDTQYF
. . TRBJ1-1 TRBV25-1 TGTGCCAGCAGTAGGCAGGGTCGGGCTTTCTTT CASSRQGRAFF